These T cell receptor beta chains were read from a single sample in a study of identical twins. From the 5' RACE reads, TCRdb called clonotypes with MiXCR, one entry per CDR3 protein. The table shows roughly 720,000 distinct CDR3 sequences, with roughly 18% occurring only once. Another study also made use of these data, one on T cells expressing NK-cell markers.

The sample taken for sequencing was PBMCs. The receptor source for this set is a woman aged 18-29 years in good health. Each CDR3 is given with its conserved first and last residue. The D gene is left open where the match is weak. Not every row has a clone size; where given, it reads once, few, many or a size class.

>TRBV19|-|TRBJ2-1|-
CASSIYGDEQFF
>TRBV7-9|TRBD1|TRBJ2-7|few
CASSSPLQGSSYEQYF
>TRBV6-5|TRBD2|TRBJ2-7|few
CASSYQTGGGRVEQYF
>TRBV6-2/TRBV6-3|TRBD1|TRBJ2-7|many
CASRDRVHEQYF
>TRBV12-3/TRBV12-4|-|TRBJ1-1|few
CASSLNEDPEAFF
>TRBV4-3|-|TRBJ2-1|many
CASSQVGGLRNEQFF
>TRBV7-2|TRBD2|TRBJ2-7|few
CASSPNLRLAGASEQYF
>TRBV20-1|-|TRBJ2-4|-
CSARQGSDIQYF
>TRBV12-3/TRBV12-4|-|TRBJ2-3|-
CASSSGPRDSTDTQYF
>TRBV7-3|-|TRBJ1-2|-
CASSFRSGEGYTF
>TRBV29-1|-|TRBJ2-1|-
CSVVLGDIAYNEQFF
>TRBV25-1|-|TRBJ1-5|-
CASSEFRQPQHF
>TRBV7-2|-|TRBJ2-3|many
CASSPRADTQYF
>TRBV5-6|TRBD2|TRBJ2-1|-
CASSLPGLAGEVFF
>TRBV20-1|TRBD1|TRBJ1-4|few
CSARGPGQGNEKLFF
>TRBV3-1|TRBD1|TRBJ1-2|-
CASSRGDRVRGGYTF
>TRBV2|-|TRBJ1-5|few
CASSRDNSGGNQPQHF
>TRBV20-1|-|TRBJ2-1|few
CSARGGRGNEQFF
>TRBV7-8|TRBD2|TRBJ2-3|few
CASSLLSGGWDTQYF
>TRBV7-9|-|TRBJ2-7|few
CASSFGGAFRYEQYF
>TRBV12-3/TRBV12-4|-|TRBJ2-1|few
CASSSRGGDEQFF
>TRBV20-1|TRBD2|TRBJ2-2|-
CSASGTRDTGELFF
>TRBV6-5|-|TRBJ2-1|-
CASSYDDSLYNEQFF
>TRBV6-2/TRBV6-3|-|TRBJ2-7|-
CASRLDGHEQYF
>TRBV5-6|-|TRBJ2-2|-
CASSLKFTGELFF
>TRBV10-3|-|TRBJ1-1|-
CAAQRGWDTEAFF
>TRBV20-1|-|TRBJ1-2|-
CSANPGMEGYTF
>TRBV5-1|TRBD2|TRBJ2-1|-
CASSSIFTSESSYNEQFF
>TRBV7-9|-|TRBJ2-1|few
CASSSRQVEQFF
>TRBV5-1|-|TRBJ1-1|-
CASIPGPDDTEAFF
>TRBV12-3/TRBV12-4|-|TRBJ1-5|-
CASSLATGGGQPQHF
>TRBV5-8|-|TRBJ2-1|many
CASSLIRDEQFF
>TRBV20-1|-|TRBJ1-1|-
CSAKPQLGGTEAFF
>TRBV7-9|-|TRBJ1-2|-
CASSLELGSYGYTF
>TRBV11-2|-|TRBJ2-7|few
CASSLQPRYEQYF
>TRBV12-3/TRBV12-4|TRBD2|TRBJ2-3|many
CASSSGGSTDTQYF
>TRBV5-1|TRBD1|TRBJ2-1|few
CASSMVGQGPNEQFF
>TRBV7-9|-|TRBJ1-1|few
CASSPKHRDTEAFF
>TRBV6-2/TRBV6-3|-|TRBJ2-5|-
CATLRWIQETQYF
>TRBV5-1|TRBD1|TRBJ1-1|-
CASRGQGAGNTEAFF
>TRBV12-5|-|TRBJ2-7|-
CASGLGGDYEQYF
>TRBV2|-|TRBJ2-1|-
CASSDAVPTYNEQFF
>TRBV4-1|-|TRBJ2-1|few
CASSPRERDEQFF
>TRBV20-1|-|TRBJ2-5|few
CSATKQETQYF
>TRBV6-2/TRBV6-3|-|TRBJ2-1|few
CASSYPTAGRYEQFF
>TRBV10-3|-|TRBJ2-5|-
CAISPHQQQETQYF
>TRBV5-4|TRBD2|TRBJ2-3|-
CASSLERDSTDTQYF
>TRBV29-1|-|TRBJ1-2|many
CSVGQEYGYTF
>TRBV20-1|-|TRBJ1-1|-
CSADSQGRNTEAFF
>TRBV18|-|TRBJ2-3|-
CASSHQALGDGDTQYF
>TRBV7-2|-|TRBJ1-2|-
CASRGQDAYGYTF
>TRBV5-1|TRBD1|TRBJ2-7|-
CASSLGGTDNYEQYF
>TRBV5-1|TRBD2|TRBJ2-3|few
CASSGLAGGLGDTQYF
>TRBV5-6|-|TRBJ2-7|-
CASSPWLLYEQYF